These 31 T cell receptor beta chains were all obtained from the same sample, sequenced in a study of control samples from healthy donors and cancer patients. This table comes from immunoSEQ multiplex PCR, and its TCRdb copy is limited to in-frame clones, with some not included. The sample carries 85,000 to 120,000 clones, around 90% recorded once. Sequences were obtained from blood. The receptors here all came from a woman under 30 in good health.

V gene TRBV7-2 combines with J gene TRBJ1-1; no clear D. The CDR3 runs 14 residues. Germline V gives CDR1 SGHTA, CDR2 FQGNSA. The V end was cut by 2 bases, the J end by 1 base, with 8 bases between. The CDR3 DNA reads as TGTGCCAGCAGCTTACGTATAGGGAACACTGAAGCTTTCTTT. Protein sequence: CASSLRIGNTEAFF.

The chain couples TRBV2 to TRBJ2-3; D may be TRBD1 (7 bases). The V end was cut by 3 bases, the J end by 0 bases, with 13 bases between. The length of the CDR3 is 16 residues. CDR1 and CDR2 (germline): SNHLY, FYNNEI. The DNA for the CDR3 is TGTGCCAGCAGTGATGCAGGGGGGCCTAGCACAGATACGCAGTATTTT. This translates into CASSDAGGPSTDTQYF.

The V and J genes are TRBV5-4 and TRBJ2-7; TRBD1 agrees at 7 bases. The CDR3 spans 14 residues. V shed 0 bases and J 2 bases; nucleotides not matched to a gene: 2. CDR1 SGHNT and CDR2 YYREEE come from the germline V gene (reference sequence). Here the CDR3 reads CASSLAQGAYEQYF. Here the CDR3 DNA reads TGTGCCAGCAGCTTGGCCCAGGGGGCCTACGAGCAGTACTTC.

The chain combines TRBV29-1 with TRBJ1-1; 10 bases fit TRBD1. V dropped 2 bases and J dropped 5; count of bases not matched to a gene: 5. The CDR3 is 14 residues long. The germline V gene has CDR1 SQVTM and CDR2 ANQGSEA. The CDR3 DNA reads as TGCAGCGTTGAATGGGGACAGGGGTGGACTGAAGCTTTCTTT. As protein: CSVEWGQGWTEAFF.

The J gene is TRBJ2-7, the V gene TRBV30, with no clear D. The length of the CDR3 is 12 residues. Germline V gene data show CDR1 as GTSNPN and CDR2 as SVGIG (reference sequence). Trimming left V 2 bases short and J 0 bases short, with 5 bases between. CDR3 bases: TGTGCCTGGAGTCCAGCCTCCTACGAGCAGTACTTC. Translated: CAWSPASYEQYF.

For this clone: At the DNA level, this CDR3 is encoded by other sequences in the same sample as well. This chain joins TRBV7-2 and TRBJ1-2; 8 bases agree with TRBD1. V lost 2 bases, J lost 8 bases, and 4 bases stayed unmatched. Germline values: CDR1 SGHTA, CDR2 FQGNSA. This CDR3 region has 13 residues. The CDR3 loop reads CASSLQGAQGYTF. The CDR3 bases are TGTGCCAGCAGCTTACAGGGGGCGCAAGGCTACACCTTC.

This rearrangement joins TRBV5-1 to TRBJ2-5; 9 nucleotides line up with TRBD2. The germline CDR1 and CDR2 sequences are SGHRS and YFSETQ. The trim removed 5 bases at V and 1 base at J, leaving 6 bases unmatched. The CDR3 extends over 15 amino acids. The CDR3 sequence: CASRNVAGAQETQYF. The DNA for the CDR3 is TGCGCCAGCAGGAATGTAGCGGGGGCCCAAGAGACCCAGTACTTC.

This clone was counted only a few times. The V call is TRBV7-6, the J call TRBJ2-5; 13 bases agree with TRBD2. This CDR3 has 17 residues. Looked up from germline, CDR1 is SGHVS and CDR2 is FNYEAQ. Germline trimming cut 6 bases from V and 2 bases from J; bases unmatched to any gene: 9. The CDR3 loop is CASRPTSGGGRQETQYF. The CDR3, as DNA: TGTGCCAGCAGACCCACTAGCGGGGGGGGAAGACAAGAGACCCAGTACTTC.

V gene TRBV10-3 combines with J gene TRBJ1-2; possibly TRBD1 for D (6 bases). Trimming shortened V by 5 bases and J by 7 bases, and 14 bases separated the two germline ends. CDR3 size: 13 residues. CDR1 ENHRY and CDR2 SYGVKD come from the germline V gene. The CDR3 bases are TGTGCCATCAGTCCTTCCCGGGGGGCTGGCTACACCTTC. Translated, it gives CAISPSRGAGYTF.

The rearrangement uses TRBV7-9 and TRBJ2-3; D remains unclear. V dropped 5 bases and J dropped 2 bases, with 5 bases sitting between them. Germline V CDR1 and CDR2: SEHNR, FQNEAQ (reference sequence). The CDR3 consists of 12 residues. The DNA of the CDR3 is TGTGCCAGCAGCCAGGACACAGATACGCAGTATTTT. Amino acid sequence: CASSQDTDTQYF.

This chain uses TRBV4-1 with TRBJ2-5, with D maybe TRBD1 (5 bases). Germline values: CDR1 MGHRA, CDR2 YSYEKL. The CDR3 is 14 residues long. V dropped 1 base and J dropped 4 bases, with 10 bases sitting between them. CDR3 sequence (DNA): TGCGCCAGCAGCCAAGGGGGCTTTGCAGAGACCCAGTACTTC. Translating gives CASSQGGFAETQYF.

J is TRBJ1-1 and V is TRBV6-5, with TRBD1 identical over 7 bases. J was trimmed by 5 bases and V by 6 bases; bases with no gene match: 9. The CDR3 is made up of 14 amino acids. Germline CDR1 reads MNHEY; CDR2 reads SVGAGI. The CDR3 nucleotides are TGTGCCAGCAGCTCGGGACAGATTCGGACTGAAGCTTTCTTT. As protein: CASSSGQIRTEAFF.

CDR3 DNA: TGTGCCTGGAGTGCGACAGGACGATCGAATAACCTAGCGGGATTCTCCTACAATGAGCAGTTCTTC. This codes for CAWSATGRSNNLAGFSYNEQFF. The V and J genes are TRBV30 and TRBJ2-1; 9 nucleotides line up with TRBD2. This CDR3 is built from 22 residues. The J segment lost 0 bases and the V segment lost 1 base, leaving 22 bases of the junction unmatched. CDR1 is GTSNPN and CDR2 is SVGIG in the germline V gene (reference sequence).

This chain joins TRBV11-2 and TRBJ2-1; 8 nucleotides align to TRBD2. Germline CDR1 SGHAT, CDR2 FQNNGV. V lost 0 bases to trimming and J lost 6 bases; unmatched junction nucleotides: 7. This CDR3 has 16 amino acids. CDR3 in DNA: TGTGCCAGCAGCTTAGATCGAGCGGGGGCCGTCAATGAGCAGTTCTTC. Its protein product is CASSLDRAGAVNEQFF.

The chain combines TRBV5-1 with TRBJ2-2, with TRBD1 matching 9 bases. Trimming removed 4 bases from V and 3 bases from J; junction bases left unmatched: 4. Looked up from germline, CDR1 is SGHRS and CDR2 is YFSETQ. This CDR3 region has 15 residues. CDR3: CASSPGQGHTGELFF. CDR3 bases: TGCGCCAGCAGCCCAGGACAGGGGCACACCGGGGAGCTGTTTTTT.

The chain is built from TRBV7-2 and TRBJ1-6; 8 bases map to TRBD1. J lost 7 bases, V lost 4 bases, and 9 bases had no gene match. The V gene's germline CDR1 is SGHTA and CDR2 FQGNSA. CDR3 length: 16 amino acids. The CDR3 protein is CASSSHPGQDNSPLHF. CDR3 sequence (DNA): TGTGCCAGCAGCTCCCATCCGGGACAGGACAATTCACCCCTCCACTTT.

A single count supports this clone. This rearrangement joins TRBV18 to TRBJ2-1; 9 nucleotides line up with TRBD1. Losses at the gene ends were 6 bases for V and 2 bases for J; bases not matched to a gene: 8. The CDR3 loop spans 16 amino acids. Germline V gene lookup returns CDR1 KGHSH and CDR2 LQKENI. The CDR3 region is CASSLRQGGTYNEQFF. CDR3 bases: TGTGCCAGCTCTCTTAGACAGGGGGGCACCTACAATGAGCAGTTCTTC.

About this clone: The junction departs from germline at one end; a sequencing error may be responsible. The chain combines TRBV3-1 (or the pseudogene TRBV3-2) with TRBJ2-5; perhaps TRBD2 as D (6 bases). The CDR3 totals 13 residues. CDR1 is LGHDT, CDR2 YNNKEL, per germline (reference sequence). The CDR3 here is CASTQAVTGEKDF. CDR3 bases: TGTGCCAGCACCCAGGCGGTAACGGGAGAAAAGGACTTC.

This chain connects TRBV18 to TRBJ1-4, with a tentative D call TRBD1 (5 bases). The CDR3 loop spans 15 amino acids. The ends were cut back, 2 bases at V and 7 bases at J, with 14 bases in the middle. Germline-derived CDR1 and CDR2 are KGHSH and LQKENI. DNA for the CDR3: TGTGCCAGCTCACCAACCACGGCAGGGTCTGAAAAACTGTTTTTT. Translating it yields CASSPTTAGSEKLFF.

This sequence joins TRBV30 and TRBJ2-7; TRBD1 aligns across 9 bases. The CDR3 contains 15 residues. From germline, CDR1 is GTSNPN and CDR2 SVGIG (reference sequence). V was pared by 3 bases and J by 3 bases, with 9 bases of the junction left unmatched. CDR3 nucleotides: TGTGCCTGGAGCTCGGCGGGGACAGGGATCTACGAGCAGTACTTC. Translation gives CAWSSAGTGIYEQYF. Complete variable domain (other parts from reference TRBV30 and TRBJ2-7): SQTIHQWPATLVQPVGSPLSLECTVEGTSNPNLYWYRQAAGRGLQLLFYSVGIGQISSEVPQNLSASRPQDRQFILSSKKLLLSDSGFYLCAWSSAGTGIYEQYFGPGTRLTVT.

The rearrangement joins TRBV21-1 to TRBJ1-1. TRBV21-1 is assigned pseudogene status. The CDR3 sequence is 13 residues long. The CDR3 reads CASSKPPLGRAFF. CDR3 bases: TGTGCCAGCAGCAAACCTCCCTTGGGTAGAGCTTTCTTT.

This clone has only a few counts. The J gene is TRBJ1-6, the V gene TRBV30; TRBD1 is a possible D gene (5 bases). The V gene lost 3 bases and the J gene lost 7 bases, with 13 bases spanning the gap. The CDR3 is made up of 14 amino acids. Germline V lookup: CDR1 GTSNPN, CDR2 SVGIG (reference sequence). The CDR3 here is CAWSIPGPNSPLHF. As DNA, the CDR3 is TGTGCCTGGAGCATACCGGGACCCAATTCACCCCTCCACTTT. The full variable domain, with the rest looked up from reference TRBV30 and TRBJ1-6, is SQTIHQWPATLVQPVGSPLSLECTVEGTSNPNLYWYRQAAGRGLQLLFYSVGIGQISSEVPQNLSASRPQDRQFILSSKKLLLSDSGFYLCAWSIPGPNSPLHFGNGTRLTVT.

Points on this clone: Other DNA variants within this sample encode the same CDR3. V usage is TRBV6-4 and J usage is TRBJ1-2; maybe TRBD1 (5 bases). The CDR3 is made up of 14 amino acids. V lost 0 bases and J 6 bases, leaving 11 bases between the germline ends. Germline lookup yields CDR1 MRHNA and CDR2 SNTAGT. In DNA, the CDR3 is TGTGCCAGCAGTGACTCCTGGGGCCCCGATGGCTACACCTTC. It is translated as CASSDSWGPDGYTF.

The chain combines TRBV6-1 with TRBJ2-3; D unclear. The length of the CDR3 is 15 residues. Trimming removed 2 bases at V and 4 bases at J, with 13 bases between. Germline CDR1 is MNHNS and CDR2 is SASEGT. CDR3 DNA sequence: TGTGCCAGCAGTGAAACCTCAGAGAGTCCAGATACGCAGTATTTT. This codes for CASSETSESPDTQYF.

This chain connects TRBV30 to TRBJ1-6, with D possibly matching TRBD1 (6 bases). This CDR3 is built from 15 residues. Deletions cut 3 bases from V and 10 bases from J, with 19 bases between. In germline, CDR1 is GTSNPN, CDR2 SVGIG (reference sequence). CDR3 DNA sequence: TGTGCCTGGAGGGGTCGGGGGCCGGATTTCTCACCCCTCCACTTT. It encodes CAWRGRGPDFSPLHF.

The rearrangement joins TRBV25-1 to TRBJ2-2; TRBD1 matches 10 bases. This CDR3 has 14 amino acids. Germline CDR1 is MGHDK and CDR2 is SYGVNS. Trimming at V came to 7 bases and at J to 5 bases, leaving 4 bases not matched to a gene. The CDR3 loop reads CASTPGQGTGELFF. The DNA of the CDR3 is TGTGCCAGCACCCCGGGACAGGGGACCGGGGAGCTGTTTTTT.

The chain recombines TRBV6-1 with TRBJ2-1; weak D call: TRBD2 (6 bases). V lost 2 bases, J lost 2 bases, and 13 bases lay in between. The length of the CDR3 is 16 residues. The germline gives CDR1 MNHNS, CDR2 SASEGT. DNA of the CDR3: TGTGCCAGCAGTGAAACTCTAGCGCTAGCCTACAATGAGCAGTTCTTC. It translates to CASSETLALAYNEQFF.

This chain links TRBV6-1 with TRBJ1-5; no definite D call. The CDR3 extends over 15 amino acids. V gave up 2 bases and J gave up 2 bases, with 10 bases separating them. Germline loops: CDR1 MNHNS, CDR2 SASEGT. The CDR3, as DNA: TGTGCCAGCAGTGAACGGGCTGTTGGCAATCAGCCCCAGCATTTT. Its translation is CASSERAVGNQPQHF.

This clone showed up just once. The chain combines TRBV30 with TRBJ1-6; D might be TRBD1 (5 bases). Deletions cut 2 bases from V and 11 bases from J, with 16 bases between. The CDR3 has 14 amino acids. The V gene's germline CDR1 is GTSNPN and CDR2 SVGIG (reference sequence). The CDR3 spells CAWSLGQGQPPLHF. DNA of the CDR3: TGTGCCTGGAGTTTGGGGCAGGGCCAGCCACCCCTCCACTTT.

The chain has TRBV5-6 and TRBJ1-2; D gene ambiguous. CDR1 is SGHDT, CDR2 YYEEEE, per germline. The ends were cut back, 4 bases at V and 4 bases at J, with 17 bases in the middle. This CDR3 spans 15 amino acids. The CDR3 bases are TGTGCCAGCAGCCCAAGGACCGCACTTAGCTATGGCTACACCTTC. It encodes CASSPRTALSYGYTF.

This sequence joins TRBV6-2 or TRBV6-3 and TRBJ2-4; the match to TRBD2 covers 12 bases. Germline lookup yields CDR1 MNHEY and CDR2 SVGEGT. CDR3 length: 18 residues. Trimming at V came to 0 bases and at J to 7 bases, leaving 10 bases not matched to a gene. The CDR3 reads CASSYSLAGGPSRNIQYF. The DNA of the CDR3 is TGTGCCAGCAGTTACTCCCTAGCGGGAGGGCCGAGTAGGAACATTCAGTACTTC.